The clone carrying this TCR beta chain was detected a few times. The data are from a study of blood T cell repertoires in COVID-19. Study-level background: The United States, Italy and Spain were the sources of the acute and convalescent COVID-19 samples. The analysed material was cDNA or gDNA that came from T cells, B-cell-depleted T cells, or PBMCs.

The germline V gene encodes CDR1 GTSNPN and CDR2 SVGIG (reference sequence). This CDR3 region has 13 residues. Losses at the gene ends were 2 bases for V and 7 bases for J; bases not matched to a gene: 5. Repertoires were generated with immunoSEQ multiplex PCR, while TCRdb's copy carries only in-frame clones and drops some. The sample consists of a few hundred thousand clones, about four fifths of them appearing once. The sequenced sample consisted of PBMCs or T cells enriched from blood (not recorded which). This receptor was obtained from a woman aged 40 to 50 who had recovered from COVID-19. This chain links TRBV30 with TRBJ1-1; TRBD1 agrees at 9 bases. The CDR3 nucleotides are TGTGCCTGGAGTTGGACAGGGGAAAGTGAAGCTTTCTTT. Translation gives CAWSWTGESEAFF.